Listed below are T cell receptor beta chains from one sample, sequenced in a study of blood T cell repertoires in COVID-19. The table came from immunoSEQ multiplex PCR; TCRdb's copy has only in-frame clones and leaves some out. The sample lists 50,000 or so clones; over 70% were seen once. The material sequenced was peripheral blood. Receptors originate from a man aged 70 or older with acute or convalescent COVID-19. Both conserved end residues are part of each CDR3. A D gene is named only where the DNA matches it firmly. Not all rows give a size; the values are once, few, many and, for expanded clones, a class.

TRBV30	TRBD2	once	TRBJ2-3	TGTGCCTGGAGTCTCCCCGGGCTAGCGGGAGGGCTAGATACGCAGTATTTT	CAWSLPGLAGGLDTQYF
TRBV5-5	NA	NA	TRBJ1-4	TGTGCCAGCAGCGGGCCGGGAGAAAAACTGTTTTTT	CASSGPGEKLFF
TRBV5-6	NA	NA	TRBJ1-5	TGTGCCAGCAGCTTGAATAGGGGATTAGGGCCCCAGCATTTT	CASSLNRGLGPQHF
TRBV4-2	NA	NA	TRBJ1-2	TGTGCCAGCAGCCAAGAAGCTGTTGAGGGCGGTACTGGTGGCTACACCTTC	CASSQEAVEGGTGGYTF
TRBV7-2	TRBD1	NA	TRBJ1-1	TGTGCCAGCAGCCAAACACAGGGGTTAACTGAAGCTTTCTTT	CASSQTQGLTEAFF
TRBV3-1/TRBV3-2	TRBD1	NA	TRBJ1-6	TGTGCCAGCAGACCCCCGGGACAGAATAATTCACCCCTCCACTTT	CASRPPGQNNSPLHF
TRBV4-2	TRBD2	NA	TRBJ2-2	TGTGCCAGCAGGGAGACTAGCACGGTACGGGCCGGGGAGCTGTTTTTT	CASRETSTVRAGELFF
TRBV6-2/TRBV6-3	NA	NA	TRBJ1-1	TGTGCCAGCAGTTACACTTATAACACTGAAGCTTTCTTT	CASSYTYNTEAFF
TRBV6-2/TRBV6-3	TRBD2	few	TRBJ2-5	TGTGCCAGCAGTTACCCACCCGGCCTAGCGGGGGGCGGGTACCAAGAGACCCAGTACTTC	CASSYPPGLAGGGYQETQYF
TRBV30	NA	NA	TRBJ2-7	TGTGCCTGGAGCCCGGGACGGGTCATGGGGGCGCAGTACTTC	CAWSPGRVMGAQYF
TRBV6-1	TRBD1	NA	TRBJ1-5	TGTGCCAGCAGTGACCGACAGGGGAACCAGCCCCAGCATTTT	CASSDRQGNQPQHF
TRBV13	TRBD2	NA	TRBJ2-1	TGTGCCAGCAGCTTAGGACTAGCGGGAGTAGTAGAGCAGTTCTTC	CASSLGLAGVVEQFF
TRBV30	NA	NA	TRBJ1-5	TGTGCCTGGAGTGTTGAGACAGGAAGCAATCAGCCCCAGCATTTT	CAWSVETGSNQPQHF
TRBV7-3	TRBD2	NA	TRBJ2-3	TGTGCCAGCTTGGGACTAGCGGGGCCAGATACGCAGTATTTT	CASLGLAGPDTQYF
TRBV6-2/TRBV6-3	NA	NA	TRBJ1-5	TGTGCCAGCAGTTACTCGAGGGCAGGTAGTAATCAGCCCCAGCATTTT	CASSYSRAGSNQPQHF
TRBV28	TRBD1	NA	TRBJ2-2	TGTGCCAGCAGTTTATTAGGGACAGCGAGCACCGGGGAGCTGTTTTTT	CASSLLGTASTGELFF
TRBV7-6	NA	NA	TRBJ1-5	TGTGCCAGCAGCAGGGACTGGAATCAGCCCCAGCATTTT	CASSRDWNQPQHF
TRBV18	NA	NA	TRBJ1-5	TGTGCCAGCTCACCAGGGAGGACGGATCCGGGCAATCAGCCCCAGCATTTT	CASSPGRTDPGNQPQHF
TRBV6-5	NA	NA	TRBJ2-3	TGTGCCAGCAGTTACGCGGGATCAGATACGCAGTATTTT	CASSYAGSDTQYF
TRBV29-1	NA	NA	TRBJ1-5	TGCAGCGTCGGTGCAAACGTAGATCAGCCCCAGCATTTT	CSVGANVDQPQHF
TRBV7-2	NA	NA	TRBJ1-6	TGTGCCAGCAGCTTAGCGGCACAGGCGAATTCACCCCTCCACTTT	CASSLAAQANSPLHF
TRBV28	NA	NA	TRBJ1-5	TGTGCCAGTCAGGGCCCCAATCAGCCCCAGCATTTT	CASQGPNQPQHF
TRBV5-1	NA	medium-sized	TRBJ2-2	TGCGCCAGCAGCTTATGGAGGGCGAACACCGGGGAGCTGTTTTTT	CASSLWRANTGELFF
TRBV6-5	TRBD1	NA	TRBJ2-7	TGTGCCAGCAGGTCGGGACAGGGTTACGAGCAGTACTTC	CASRSGQGYEQYF
TRBV7-8	NA	few	TRBJ1-4	TGTGCCAGCAGTCCAGCCTCAGGGTTTAGGCATGAAAAACTGTTTTTT	CASSPASGFRHEKLFF
TRBV19	NA	once	TRBJ1-6	TGTGCCAGTAGTACTCAGGGTTCGACACCCCTCCACTTT	CASSTQGSTPLHF
TRBV19	NA	few	TRBJ1-1	TGTGCCAGTAGTACTACTGTCAGGTTTAGTGAAGCTTTCTTT	CASSTTVRFSEAFF
TRBV29-1	NA	NA	TRBJ1-1	TGCAGCGTTGACAGGGTACCGTCCACTGAAGCTTTCTTT	CSVDRVPSTEAFF
TRBV29-1	NA	NA	TRBJ1-4	TGCAGCGCCCTGTGGGGGGTTGAAAAACTGTTTTTT	CSALWGVEKLFF
TRBV5-4	TRBD1	NA	TRBJ1-1	TGTGCCAGCAGCTCGCCCCCGACAGGGGCCGTAACTGAAGCTTTCTTT	CASSSPPTGAVTEAFF
TRBV28	TRBD1	NA	TRBJ1-2	TGTGCCAGCAGTTTAGAGGGACAGGGGGTAAGAGGCTACACCTTC	CASSLEGQGVRGYTF
TRBV5-1	NA	NA	TRBJ1-4	TGCGCCAGCTCTACCTCCGGGACAAAGGTTGAAAAACTGTTTTTT	CASSTSGTKVEKLFF
TRBV18	TRBD1	NA	TRBJ1-2	TGTGCCAGCTCACCACCGAGGGGGCGTAATCCTGGCTACACCTTC	CASSPPRGRNPGYTF
TRBV5-4	TRBD1	NA	TRBJ1-1	TGTGCCAGCAGCCTGGGACAGGGGGCCAATTTTAACACTGAAGCTTTCTTT	CASSLGQGANFNTEAFF
TRBV18	NA	NA	TRBJ1-3	TGTGCCAGCTCACACGACAGCAGCGGAAACACCATATATTTT	CASSHDSSGNTIYF
TRBV2	NA	NA	TRBJ1-5	TGTGCCAGCAGTGAACGGCAGGTCCAGCCCCAGCATTTT	CASSERQVQPQHF
TRBV15	TRBD2	NA	TRBJ2-1	TGTGCCACCAGCAGAGAGAAGGGTAGCGGGGGAGGTGAGCAGTTCTTC	CATSREKGSGGGEQFF
TRBV27	TRBD1	NA	TRBJ1-2	TGTGCCAGCAGTTTATTGTCCGGGACAGGGACGACGCTGGCCGGTGGCTACACCTTC	CASSLLSGTGTTLAGGYTF
TRBV4-2	TRBD1	NA	TRBJ2-1	TGTGCCAGCAGCCGGGACAGGGATGAGCAGTTCTTC	CASSRDRDEQFF
TRBV4-2	NA	NA	TRBJ1-1	TGTGCCAGCAGCCAAGAGCGGGTGGATAAGAACACTGAAGCTTTCTTT	CASSQERVDKNTEAFF
TRBV6-6	TRBD1	NA	TRBJ1-4	TGTGCCAGCAGGCAGCAGGGGGTGGGAAATGAAAAACTGTTTTTT	CASRQQGVGNEKLFF
TRBV7-2	TRBD2	NA	TRBJ2-7	TGTGCCAGCAGCTTAGATTGGCTAGCGGGCGAGCAGTACTTC	CASSLDWLAGEQYF
TRBV10-3	NA	few	TRBJ2-1	TGTGCCATCAATAAAGGAGGGTATGGTGAGCAGTTCTTC	CAINKGGYGEQFF
TRBV29-1	NA	NA	TRBJ1-1	TGCAGCGCCTTGAACCAACAGATGAACACTGAAGCTTTCTTT	CSALNQQMNTEAFF
TRBV7-2	TRBD1	few	TRBJ1-2	TGTGCCAGCAGCTCGGACAGGGGGCGCGTGTATGGCTACACCTTC	CASSSDRGRVYGYTF
TRBV11-2	TRBD1	NA	TRBJ1-1	TGTGCCAGCAGCTTAGACGTACAGGGGCTGAACACTGAAGCTTTCTTT	CASSLDVQGLNTEAFF
TRBV29-1	TRBD1	NA	TRBJ2-7	TGCAGCGCTAGGACAGGCTCTTCCTACGAGCAGTACTTC	CSARTGSSYEQYF
TRBV7-2	TRBD1	NA	TRBJ1-1	TGTGCCAGCAGCAGCCGGGACAGGGCCACTGAAGCTTTCTTT	CASSSRDRATEAFF